This TCR beta chain was captured in a study of T cell clones after liver transplantation. Study-wide context: Samples came from ITN030ST, which attempted immunosuppression withdrawal within 2 years of liver transplantation. TCRbeta sequencing after a pre-transplant mixed lymphocyte reaction identified graft-donor-reactive clones, later tracked in post-transplant blood.

The CDR3 runs to 17 residues. J was trimmed by 1 base and V by 2 bases; bases with no gene match: 8. Germline-derived CDR1 and CDR2 are MNHEY and SMNVEV (reference sequence). Assay: immunoSEQ multiplex PCR; the TCRdb copy retains only in-frame clones and omits some. The table shows roughly 120,000 clones, with less than 95% occurring only once. The sample consisted of CD4+ T cells from blood, taken 12 months after liver transplant. The sequence was collected from a human patient who received a liver transplant. Some T cells may be supplied by the graft donor. V and J are TRBV27 and TRBJ1-5; 7 bases match TRBD1. Written as DNA, the CDR3 is TGTGCCAGCAGTTTAGTGCAGGGGGGTAAGAGCAATCAGCCCCAGCATTTT. The encoded protein is CASSLVQGGKSNQPQHF.